This T cell receptor beta chain comes out of a study of blood T cell repertoires in COVID-19. Across the study: Both acute and convalescent COVID-19 samples were obtained from the United States, Italy and Spain.

Original data processing: Amplification of reference gene primers was used by the study to estimate nucleated cell counts. Using immunoSEQ multiplex PCR, the repertoire was profiled, and TCRdb retains in-frame clones only, with some absent. V, J and clone size are those of that table, while D and trimming were read from the DNA. The sample contains approximately 300,000 clones, approximately 86% of which appear only once. Germline CDR1 reads MNHEY; CDR2 reads SMNVEV (reference sequence). CDR3 length equals 16 residues. The trim removed 3 bases at V and 0 bases at J, leaving 8 bases unmatched. The study assigned cohorts using participant-reported clinical history.

This chain links TRBV27 with TRBJ2-7; 7 nucleotides match TRBD2. The TCR sequence derives from a woman younger than 35 who had recovered from COVID-19. Source material: PBMCs or T cells enriched from blood (not recorded which). CDR3 sequence: CASSLAGVPLSYEQYF. CDR3 DNA sequence: TGTGCCAGCAGTTTGGCGGGAGTTCCCCTCTCCTACGAGCAGTACTTC.